This T cell receptor (beta chain) was captured in a study of shared clonotypes between healthy human individuals. Across the study: Donor ages ranged 18 to 49 years: a couple of women, a few men.

Generated by immunoSEQ multiplex PCR, the TCRdb table keeps only in-frame clones and is missing some. Here the sample spans fewer than 500,000 clones, about 75% being singletons. CDR1 and CDR2 from the germline V gene are GTSNPN and SVGIG (reference sequence). This CDR3 region has 11 residues. Trimming took off 5 bases at V and 7 bases at J, with 11 bases between the two ends. V is TRBV30 and J is TRBJ1-1; no clear D. The sequencing sample was made of PBMCs. This TCR came from a middle-aged woman in good health. Some clones in this sample may be carry-over from other donors' samples. In DNA form, the CDR3 reads TGTGCCTGGGGAGAGACCTTTGAAGCTTTCTTT. This sequence encodes CAWGETFEAFF.